Each of the 24 T cell receptor beta chains below was sequenced from the same sample in a study of blood T cell repertoires in COVID-19. Assay used: immunoSEQ multiplex PCR; TCRdb lists only in-frame clones, some missing. The data hold 120,000 or so clones, with 55% to 75% observed a single time. The sample consisted of peripheral blood. The origin of the receptors is a woman between 70 and 85 years old with acute or convalescent COVID-19.

The rearrangement joins TRBV5-1 to TRBJ2-3, with 8 positions matching TRBD1. This CDR3 is 15 amino acids long. The germline CDR1 and CDR2 sequences are SGHRS and YFSETQ. V lost 0 bases and J lost 5; bases outside the gene matches: 5. The DNA for the CDR3 is TGCGCCAGCAGCTTGGAGGACAGGGTGCAAGATACGCAGTATTTT. It yields the protein CASSLEDRVQDTQYF.

The chain combines TRBV3-1 (or the pseudogene TRBV3-2) with TRBJ1-2; D gene unclear. The CDR3 loop spans 13 amino acids. Germline V gene lookup returns CDR1 LGHDT and CDR2 YNNKEL (reference sequence). Trimming pared 1 base from V and 5 bases from J, leaving 8 bases between. The DNA for the CDR3 is TGTGCCAGCAGCCAAGTGGGCCTATATGGCTACACCTTC. Translated: CASSQVGLYGYTF.

V and J are TRBV4-2 and TRBJ2-3, with 8 nucleotides matching TRBD2. J gave up 4 bases and V 1 base, and 7 bases lay outside the gene matches. There are 16 residues in the CDR3. The V gene's germline CDR1 is LGHNA and CDR2 YNFKEQ. The CDR3 bases are TGTGCCAGCAGCCAAGGGATCGCTAGCGGGTCAGATACGCAGTATTTT. Protein sequence: CASSQGIASGSDTQYF.

The genes are TRBV7-2 and TRBJ1-4; maybe TRBD1 (6 bases). Germline CDR1 and CDR2: SGHTA and FQGNSA. There are 15 residues in the CDR3. V was clipped by 1 base and J by 7 bases, with 13 bases between them. The CDR3 DNA is TGTGCCAGCAGCTTAGTCTCGGGGGGCGGTGAAAAACTGTTTTTT. Translating it yields CASSLVSGGGEKLFF.

The chain uses TRBV11-2 and TRBJ1-3; no firm D call. Germline V gives CDR1 SGHAT, CDR2 FQNNGV. This CDR3 has 16 residues. The ends were cut back, 2 bases at V and 2 bases at J, with 13 bases in the middle. The CDR3: CASSLRVGEAGNTIYF. The CDR3 DNA reads as TGTGCCAGCAGCTTAAGGGTTGGGGAGGCTGGAAACACCATATATTTT.

J is TRBJ2-1 and V is TRBV6-1; D remains unclear. The CDR3 spans 17 residues. Germline CDR1 MNHNS, CDR2 SASEGT. Deletions cut 1 base from V and 1 base from J, with 14 bases between. The CDR3 DNA reads TGTGCCAGCAGTGAAGGGTTTAGCCCCCTATCCTACAATGAGCAGTTCTTC. Its protein product is CASSEGFSPLSYNEQFF.

The chain combines TRBV3-1 (or the pseudogene TRBV3-2) with TRBJ2-2; 10 bases agree with TRBD1. Germline CDR1 reads LGHDT; CDR2 reads YNNKEL (reference sequence). V lost 4 bases and J lost 8; bases outside the gene matches: 10. The CDR3 contains 16 residues. CDR3 loop: CASSLFRDRGRGELFF. The CDR3 bases are TGTGCCAGCAGCCTTTTCCGGGACAGGGGCCGGGGGGAGCTGTTTTTT.

This rearrangement joins TRBV14 to TRBJ2-7, with TRBD1 matching over 7 bases. The CDR3 consists of 15 residues. The germline V gene has CDR1 SGHDN and CDR2 FVKESK. The ends lost 1 base at V and 4 bases at J; junction bases unmatched: 7. DNA for the CDR3: TGTGCCAGCAGCCAAGCGGCAGGGGGTGGGTACGAGCAGTACTTC. As protein: CASSQAAGGGYEQYF.

This clone was picked up a small number of times. The rearrangement links TRBV5-1 to TRBJ2-7, with D maybe TRBD1 (5 bases). The CDR3 has 13 residues. Germline-derived CDR1 and CDR2 are SGHRS and YFSETQ. V was cut by 2 bases and J by 5 bases, with 11 bases left in between. CDR3 in amino acids: CASSFAGIHEQYF. CDR3 coding DNA: TGCGCCAGCAGCTTCGCAGGGATACACGAGCAGTACTTC.

V and J are TRBV9 and TRBJ2-5, with 7 positions matching TRBD1. The V gene end was trimmed by 5 bases and the J gene end by 3 bases; junction bases not matched to a gene: 4. Per the germline V gene, CDR1 is SGDLS and CDR2 is YYNGEE. This CDR3 is 13 amino acids long. The CDR3 region is CASRRQGEETQYF. The CDR3 nucleotides read TGTGCCAGCAGACGACAGGGAGAAGAGACCCAGTACTTC.

This chain uses TRBV14 with TRBJ1-3; the match to TRBD1 covers 7 bases. In germline, CDR1 is SGHDN, CDR2 FVKESK. The CDR3 is 14 amino acids. Germline trimming cut 4 bases from V and 1 base from J; bases unmatched to any gene: 1. This chain's CDR3 is CASSPTGSGNTIYF. The CDR3 coding sequence is TGTGCCAGCAGCCCGACAGGGTCTGGAAACACCATATATTTT.

The chain joins TRBV5-4 to TRBJ2-1, with D tentatively TRBD2 (6 bases). The CDR3 spans 16 residues. Trimming shortened V by 4 bases and J by 5 bases, and 19 bases separated the two germline ends. Germline loops: CDR1 SGHNT, CDR2 YYREEE (reference sequence). In nucleotides, the CDR3 is TGTGCCAGCAGCCTGGAAACTAGCCGATATCACAATGAGCAGTTCTTC. Protein product: CASSLETSRYHNEQFF. The variable domain in full, completed from reference TRBV5-4 and TRBJ2-1, reads ETGVTQSPTHLIKTRGQQVTLRCSSQSGHNTVSWYQQALGQGPQFIFQYYREEENGRGNFPPRFSGLQFPNYSSELNVNALELDDSALYLCASSLETSRYHNEQFFGPGTRLTVL.

J is TRBJ2-7 and V is TRBV5-4, with 12 bases identical to TRBD1. The germline V gene has CDR1 SGHNT and CDR2 YYREEE (reference sequence). The J segment lost 5 bases and the V segment lost 3 bases, leaving 3 bases of the junction unmatched. This CDR3 has 14 residues. The CDR3 nucleotides read TGTGCCAGCAGCTCCGGGACAGGGGGCGACGAGCAGTACTTC. This sequence encodes CASSSGTGGDEQYF.

This chain links TRBV11-2 with TRBJ1-3; 7 bases are shared with TRBD1. Trimming cost V 1 base and J 4 bases; bases outside gene matches: 1. Germline V CDR1 and CDR2: SGHAT, FQNNGV. The CDR3 loop spans 14 amino acids. This chain's CDR3 is CASSLVDRGNTIYF. The CDR3 DNA reads as TGTGCCAGCAGCTTAGTGGACAGGGGAAACACCATATATTTT.

The genes are TRBV24-1 and TRBJ1-2; unclear D gene. Germline V gene data show CDR1 as KGHDR and CDR2 as SFDVKD. V shed 4 bases and J shed 1 base, with 9 bases lying between them. The CDR3 runs to 14 residues. CDR3 nucleotide sequence: TGTGCCACCAGTGACCATAGAAGTAACTATGGCTACACCTTC. This translates into CATSDHRSNYGYTF.

The V gene is TRBV9, the J gene TRBJ1-4; no clear D. There are 15 residues in the CDR3. Germline loops: CDR1 SGDLS, CDR2 YYNGEE. Trimming removed 2 bases at V and 3 bases at J, with 11 bases between. The DNA for the CDR3 is TGTGCCAGCAGCGTCGCCGGGGTACCTAATGAAAAACTGTTTTTT. The encoded protein is CASSVAGVPNEKLFF.

The chain is built from TRBV7-3 and TRBJ2-7, with 8 bases identical to TRBD1. J was trimmed by 6 bases and V by 5 bases; bases with no gene match: 18. Germline CDR1 is SGHTA and CDR2 is FQGTGA. The CDR3 has 17 residues. DNA for the CDR3: TGTGCCAGCAGCCCCGGGGGAGGTTTCGGACAGGGAAGCGAGCAGTACTTC. Protein sequence: CASSPGGGFGQGSEQYF. The variable domain in full, completed from reference TRBV7-3 and TRBJ2-7, reads GAGVSQTPSNKVTEKGKYVELRCDPISGHTALYWYRQSLGQGPEFLIYFQGTGAADDSGLPNDRFFAVRPEGSVSTLKIQRTERGDSAVYLCASSPGGGFGQGSEQYFGPGTRLTVT.

The J gene is TRBJ2-2, the V gene TRBV9; 14 bases are a match to TRBD2. Germline V gene data show CDR1 as SGDLS and CDR2 as YYNGEE. J gave up 2 bases and V 4 bases, and 7 bases lay outside the gene matches. This CDR3 has 18 amino acids. DNA of the CDR3: TGTGCCAGCAGCCCCGGGACTAGCGGGAGTCGAAACACCGGGGAGCTGTTTTTT. Its protein is CASSPGTSGSRNTGELFF.

A few counts support this clone. The chain links TRBV11-2 to TRBJ2-7, with 10 nucleotides matching TRBD2. Germline CDR1 SGHAT, CDR2 FQNNGV. V was pared by 5 bases and J by 2 bases, with 6 bases of the junction left unmatched. The length of the CDR3 is 15 residues. CDR3 nucleotide sequence: TGTGCCAGCAGCCCCGGGACTAGCGTTCCCTACGAGCAGTACTTC. It is translated as CASSPGTSVPYEQYF.

This chain connects TRBV7-9 to TRBJ1-5, with a weak D call TRBD1 (6 bases). CDR3 length: 15 amino acids. Trimming removed 2 bases from V and 9 bases from J, with 17 bases in between. From germline, CDR1 is SEHNR and CDR2 FQNEAQ (reference sequence). CDR3 amino acids: CASSLSGHPWVPQHF. The CDR3 region has the DNA TGTGCCAGCAGCTTATCGGGACACCCATGGGTGCCCCAGCATTTT.

This clone occurred a few times. The rearrangement uses TRBV19 and TRBJ2-1; 8 nucleotides match TRBD2. CDR1 is LNHDA and CDR2 is SQIVND in the germline V gene (reference sequence). Unmatched junction bases numbered 9, after V lost 6 bases and J lost 2 bases. This CDR3 is built from 16 residues. This CDR3 is CASSTSGGRAYNEQFF. The CDR3 DNA reads TGTGCCAGTAGCACAAGCGGGGGCCGAGCCTACAATGAGCAGTTCTTC.

The chain has TRBV7-9 and TRBJ2-3; TRBD2 matches at 8 bases. CDR3 length equals 16 residues. Per germline, CDR1 SEHNR and CDR2 FQNEAQ (reference sequence). The V gene end was trimmed by 5 bases and the J gene end by 5 bases; junction bases not matched to a gene: 12. DNA of the CDR3: TGTGCCAGCAGCCTCCTCCGAGCGGGGGATCGAGATACGCAGTATTTT. Protein sequence: CASSLLRAGDRDTQYF. Drawing the rest from reference TRBV7-9 and TRBJ2-3, the complete variable domain is DTGVSQNPRHKITKRGQNVTFRCDPISEHNRLYWYRQTLGQGPEFLTYFQNEAQLEKSRLLSDRFSAERPKGSFSTLEIQRTEQGDSAMYLCASSLLRAGDRDTQYFGPGTRLTVL.

This rearrangement joins TRBV4-1 to TRBJ1-5, with unresolved D. There are 17 residues in the CDR3. V was shortened by 0 bases and J by 0 bases, with 12 bases between the two germline ends. CDR1 and CDR2 (germline): MGHRA, YSYEKL. The CDR3 here is CASSQEYSAHSNQPQHF. CDR3 DNA: TGCGCCAGCAGCCAAGAATATAGTGCTCATAGCAATCAGCCCCAGCATTTT.

This clone was counted many times. The chain carries TRBV5-4 and TRBJ1-2; TRBD1 is a possible D gene (6 bases). Germline V gene lookup returns CDR1 SGHNT and CDR2 YYREEE (reference sequence). The length of the CDR3 is 14 residues. V was pared by 4 bases and J by 4 bases, with 14 bases between. In DNA, the CDR3 is TGTGCCAGCAGCCCCCTGACAGGTGCCTATGGCTACACCTTC. Amino acids: CASSPLTGAYGYTF.